This record covers a single T cell receptor (beta chain). Its antigen is as yet unknown. It was with 60 Vbeta and 13 Jbeta primers that the PCR ran. TCRdb's table, derived via immunoSEQ multiplex PCR, lists solely in-frame clones and lacks some. The table has 150,000 to 200,000 clones, over 75% seen once. This record comes from a study of cytomegalovirus exposure and HLA in healthy donors. Study as a whole: Counted in an early data release were about 85 million unique TCRs from HLA-typed donors. Whole-study findings and limits: It has been reported that TCR beta sequences accurately predicted the HLA-A and HLA-B alleles of most subjects.

This CDR3 spans 14 amino acids. CDR1 SGHVS and CDR2 FQNEAQ come from the germline V gene. V was pared by 8 bases and J by 2 bases, with 15 bases between. The receptor was isolated from a girl under three years old in good health and CMV-seronegative. This chain uses TRBV7-8 with TRBJ1-1, with D perhaps matching TRBD1 (5 bases). The source material was PBMCs. The DNA of the CDR3 is TGTGCCAGCCGACTCTTTGACAGCAACACTGAAGCTTTCTTT. Protein: CASRLFDSNTEAFF. Full variable domain (missing parts from reference TRBV7-8 and TRBJ1-1): GAGVSQSPRYKVAKRGQDVALRCDPISGHVSLFWYQQALGQGPEFLTYFQNEAQLDKSGLPSDRFFAERPEGSVSTLKIQRTQQEDSAVYLCASRLFDSNTEAFFGQGTRLTVV.